The 25 T cell receptor beta chains below all came from one sample that was sequenced in a study of T cell responses to AZD1222 COVID-19 vaccine. Profiling relied on immunoSEQ multiplex PCR, and the TCRdb table lists in-frame clones only, not all of them. Of 130,000 to 150,000 clones listed, about 92% are singletons. The specimen comprised peripheral blood, sampled on day 0 of AZD1222 vaccination. Receptors were obtained from an adult in good health.

The genes are TRBV18 and TRBJ1-6, with TRBD1 matching over 9 bases. Germline V gives CDR1 KGHSH, CDR2 LQKENI. V was clipped by 3 bases and J by 5 bases; unmatched bases: 2. This CDR3 has 15 residues. The CDR3 sequence is CASSPNRGHNSPLHF. CDR3 nucleotides: TGTGCCAGCTCACCGAACAGGGGGCATAATTCACCCCTCCACTTT.

The chain joins TRBV24-1 to TRBJ2-7; D may match TRBD1 or TRBD2 (5 bases each). The CDR3 is 17 residues long. V was cut by 6 bases and J by 3 bases, with 23 bases left in between. From germline, CDR1 is KGHDR and CDR2 SFDVKD. CDR3: CATSIRTRRTPRYEQYF. As DNA, the CDR3 is TGTGCCACCAGTATTAGGACAAGGAGGACACCGCGCTACGAGCAGTACTTC.

V is TRBV9 and J is TRBJ1-3; 8 bases line up with TRBD1. V was pared by 2 bases and J by 0 bases, with 4 bases of the junction left unmatched. The CDR3 is made up of 16 amino acids. Germline V gives CDR1 SGDLS, CDR2 YYNGEE. The CDR3 protein is CASSVQGALSGNTIYF. In DNA form, the CDR3 reads TGTGCCAGCAGCGTTCAGGGGGCCCTCTCTGGAAACACCATATATTTT.

The genes are TRBV2 and TRBJ1-2; a possible D gene is TRBD1 (5 bases). This CDR3 is 13 amino acids long. Trimming removed 4 bases at V and 2 bases at J, with 8 bases between. The V gene's germline CDR1 is SNHLY and CDR2 FYNNEI. The CDR3 sequence is CASSGDGNYGYTF. The DNA of the CDR3 is TGTGCCAGCAGTGGGGACGGGAACTATGGCTACACCTTC.

This rearrangement joins TRBV28 to TRBJ1-2, with 8 bases fitting TRBD1. The V segment lost 6 bases and the J segment 4 bases; nucleotides outside the gene matches: 7. The CDR3 has 14 residues. Germline assignment: CDR1 MDHEN and CDR2 SYDVKM. The CDR3 nucleotides read TGTGCCAGCAGGTCGGACAGGGTATCCTATGGCTACACCTTC. This encodes CASRSDRVSYGYTF.

For the CDR3, the DNA is TGCGCCAGCAGTCGGGACGGCTCGAACACTGAAGCTTTCTTT. Encoded protein: CASSRDGSNTEAFF. This sequence joins TRBV5-1 and TRBJ1-1, with D possibly matching TRBD1 (5 bases). The CDR3 extends over 14 amino acids. V was trimmed by 5 bases and J by 1 base, leaving 12 bases between them. Germline assignment: CDR1 SGHRS and CDR2 YFSETQ.

This rearrangement joins TRBV7-6 to TRBJ1-3; 8 bases line up with TRBD1. The CDR3 is 15 amino acids. Per the germline V gene, CDR1 is SGHVS and CDR2 is FNYEAQ. After removal of 4 bases from V and 8 bases from J, the junction contained 10 bases not matched to a gene. The CDR3 DNA reads TGTGCCAGCAGCTCTAGGGACAGGCTAGGGGACACCATATATTTT. As protein: CASSSRDRLGDTIYF.

The chain employs TRBV5-6 and TRBJ1-2, with D unresolved. V was clipped by 1 base and J by 1 base, with 14 bases between them. The CDR3 extends over 16 amino acids. Germline CDR1 SGHDT, CDR2 YYEEEE. This chain's CDR3 is CASSLLADGDNYGYTF. DNA for the CDR3: TGTGCCAGCAGCTTGTTGGCGGACGGAGATAACTATGGCTACACCTTC.

This clone was seen just once. The chain carries TRBV19 and TRBJ2-4, with a weak D call TRBD2 (5 bases). CDR3 length equals 14 residues. Per germline, CDR1 LNHDA and CDR2 SQIVND (reference sequence). Deletions cut 1 base from V and 3 bases from J, with 7 bases between. This chain's CDR3 is CASSIGGVKNIQYF. The CDR3 DNA reads TGTGCCAGTAGTATAGGGGGAGTCAAAAACATTCAGTACTTC.

V is TRBV19 and J is TRBJ1-2; no definite D call. Deletions cut 1 base from V and 0 bases from J, with 6 bases between. Germline CDR1 reads LNHDA; CDR2 reads SQIVND (reference sequence). The CDR3 loop spans 14 amino acids. The CDR3 region is CASSIVSANYGYTF. Written as DNA, the CDR3 is TGTGCCAGTAGTATAGTTTCGGCTAACTATGGCTACACCTTC.

The chain uses TRBV9 and TRBJ1-2, with a weak D call TRBD1 (6 bases). This CDR3 region has 14 residues. V lost 2 bases and J 5 bases, leaving 13 bases between the germline ends. Per the germline V gene, CDR1 is SGDLS and CDR2 is YYNGEE. Here the CDR3 DNA reads TGTGCCAGCAGCGTCGCCACAGGGATGTATGGCTACACCTTC. Translating gives CASSVATGMYGYTF.

The chain links TRBV6-1 to TRBJ2-1; D remains ambiguous. Trimming took 2 bases from V and 1 from J, leaving 9 bases between them. CDR3 length: 15 amino acids. Germline assignment: CDR1 MNHNS and CDR2 SASEGT. The CDR3 here is CASSESSPSYNEQFF. CDR3 DNA sequence: TGTGCCAGCAGTGAATCTAGTCCGTCCTACAATGAGCAGTTCTTC.

The J gene is TRBJ2-2, the V gene TRBV19, with TRBD1 matching 7 bases. The CDR3 totals 13 residues. Germline CDR1 LNHDA, CDR2 SQIVND (reference sequence). The ends lost 7 bases at V and 6 bases at J; junction bases unmatched: 5. The CDR3 is CASTEGASGELFF. CDR3 DNA sequence: TGTGCCAGTACAGAGGGGGCCTCCGGGGAGCTGTTTTTT.

The chain uses TRBV5-1 and TRBJ2-5; the D is unclear. CDR3 size: 12 residues. Germline V CDR1 and CDR2: SGHRS, YFSETQ. Trimming stripped 4 bases from V and 5 bases from J, with 9 bases between. CDR3 coding DNA: TGCGCCAGCAGCGGTGGTAGGGAGACCCAGTACTTC. Amino acids: CASSGGRETQYF.

Notes on this clone: Other nucleotide sequences from this sample produce the same CDR3. This chain connects TRBV7-9 to TRBJ2-3; 7 bases match TRBD2. V gave up 5 bases and J gave up 0 bases; unmatched junction bases: 5. CDR3 length: 15 residues. Germline-derived CDR1 and CDR2 are SEHNR and FQNEAQ (reference sequence). In nucleotides, the CDR3 is TGTGCCAGCAGCCCTGGGGGGGGGAGCACAGATACGCAGTATTTT. The encoded protein is CASSPGGGSTDTQYF.

The genes are TRBV11-2 and TRBJ1-6; D might be TRBD1 (6 bases). CDR1 is SGHAT and CDR2 is FQNNGV in the germline V gene. The CDR3 is made up of 17 amino acids. Trimming shortened V by 3 bases and J by 5 bases, and 17 bases separated the two germline ends. CDR3: CASSLREGGPNNSPLHF. CDR3 bases: TGTGCCAGCAGCTTGAGGGAAGGGGGGCCTAATAATTCACCCCTCCACTTT.

The V and J genes are TRBV30 and TRBJ1-1; 11 nucleotides align to TRBD1. Trimming took 0 bases from V and 2 from J; bases not matched to a gene: 5. The CDR3 has 16 amino acids. Germline loops: CDR1 GTSNPN, CDR2 SVGIG (reference sequence). The CDR3, as DNA: TGTGCCTGGAGTGTACTTGGGACAGGGGGTAACACTGAAGCTTTCTTT. Translation: CAWSVLGTGGNTEAFF. Variable domain in full (rest from reference TRBV30 and TRBJ1-1): SQTIHQWPATLVQPVGSPLSLECTVEGTSNPNLYWYRQAAGRGLQLLFYSVGIGQISSEVPQNLSASRPQDRQFILSSKKLLLSDSGFYLCAWSVLGTGGNTEAFFGQGTRLTVV.

The V call is TRBV7-2, the J call TRBJ2-1; perhaps TRBD2 as D (6 bases). With 5 bases removed from V and 8 bases from J, the gap between germline ends came to 16 bases. This CDR3 is built from 14 residues. Germline V gene lookup returns CDR1 SGHTA and CDR2 FQGNSA. The DNA for the CDR3 is TGTGCCAGCAGCCAGCGCGGGACGGGGGATGAGCAGTTCTTC. Translated, it gives CASSQRGTGDEQFF.

The V call is TRBV5-4, the J call TRBJ2-5, with a possible D match to TRBD1 (5 bases). Germline-derived CDR1 and CDR2 are SGHNT and YYREEE (reference sequence). V was shortened by 4 bases and J by 7 bases, with 29 bases between the two germline ends. The CDR3 has 18 residues. The DNA for the CDR3 is TGTGCCAGCAGCAAGGGTGGGTTAGTAGGGGCCCGACCCGGGACCCAGTACTTC. Its translation: CASSKGGLVGARPGTQYF. Based on the CDR3 plus reference TRBV5-4 and TRBJ2-5, the full variable domain is ETGVTQSPTHLIKTRGQQVTLRCSSQSGHNTVSWYQQALGQGPQFIFQYYREEENGRGNFPPRFSGLQFPNYSSELNVNALELDDSALYLCASSKGGLVGARPGTQYFGPGTRLLVL.

This clone came up once. CDR3 DNA sequence: TGTGCCAGCTCACTCGGGACAGAGAACACTGAAGCTTTCTTT. Its translation: CASSLGTENTEAFF. The V gene is TRBV18, the J gene TRBJ1-1; 7 bases agree with TRBD1. CDR1 KGHSH and CDR2 LQKENI come from the germline V gene. The CDR3 runs to 14 residues. V lost 4 bases, J lost 1 base, and 3 bases stayed unmatched.

The chain carries TRBV5-1 and TRBJ2-4; a weak D match, TRBD1 (6 bases). Per germline, CDR1 SGHRS and CDR2 YFSETQ. The V gene lost 2 bases and the J gene lost 8 bases, with 17 bases spanning the gap. This CDR3 is 15 amino acids long. The CDR3 protein is CASSLQGSLFDIQYF. In nucleotides, the CDR3 is TGCGCCAGCAGCTTACAGGGTTCGTTATTCGACATTCAGTACTTC.

The chain joins TRBV11-3 to TRBJ2-5; D might be TRBD2 (6 bases). V was shortened by 3 bases and J by 4 bases, with 12 bases between the two germline ends. CDR3 length: 14 amino acids. The germline V gene encodes CDR1 SGHNT and CDR2 YENEEA. This CDR3 is CASSLGRGTETQYF. CDR3 bases: TGTGCCAGCAGCTTGGGGCGGGGCACAGAGACCCAGTACTTC.

The J gene is TRBJ1-4, the V gene TRBV7-2; D is undetermined. Per germline, CDR1 SGHTA and CDR2 FQGNSA. This CDR3 region has 13 residues. V lost 1 base, J lost 8 bases, and 8 bases lay in between. CDR3: CASSLGPGEKLFF. The CDR3 DNA is TGTGCCAGCAGCTTAGGGCCCGGGGAAAAACTGTTTTTT.

The genes are TRBV7-3 and TRBJ2-2; no firm D call. Germline assignment: CDR1 SGHTA and CDR2 FQGTGA. The CDR3 covers 13 residues. V was clipped by 5 bases and J by 4 bases, with 8 bases between them. CDR3 in amino acids: CASSRQATGELFF. The DNA of the CDR3 is TGTGCCAGCAGCCGCCAGGCCACCGGGGAGCTGTTTTTT.

The chain has TRBV6-5 and TRBJ1-5, with a tentative D call TRBD1 (5 bases). The V end was cut by 9 bases, the J end by 3 bases, with 9 bases between. CDR1 is MNHEY and CDR2 is SVGAGI in the germline V gene. The CDR3 totals 12 residues. The CDR3 reads CASQGANQPQHF. The CDR3 coding sequence is TGTGCCAGTCAGGGAGCCAATCAGCCCCAGCATTTT.